The 5 T cell receptor beta chains presented below share a single source sample, sequenced in a study of cytomegalovirus exposure and HLA in healthy donors. Clones were sequenced by immunoSEQ multiplex PCR, and TCRdb holds only the in-frame ones, with some missing. The sample records roughly 200,000 clones, roughly 81% being singletons. Sequencing was carried out using PBMCs. The receptors here all came from a woman aged 25 to 39 in good health and CMV-seronegative.

This clone was seen once. The CDR3: CASGLGSIGSGTQYF. As DNA, the CDR3 is TGTGCTAGTGGTTTAGGCTCTATCGGGTCTGGTACGCAGTATTTT. The chain couples TRBV12-5 to TRBJ2-3; unclear D gene. V was shortened by 3 bases and J by 8 bases, with 18 bases between the two germline ends. The CDR3 extends over 15 amino acids. Germline V gives CDR1 LGHNT, CDR2 FRNRAP.

V and J are TRBV29-1 and TRBJ1-2; 7 nucleotides agree with TRBD1. V lost 3 bases, J lost 5 bases, and 9 bases stayed unmatched. The CDR3 loop spans 14 amino acids. Germline V gene data show CDR1 as SQVTM and CDR2 as ANQGSEA. The CDR3 sequence: CSVDVTGSRYGYTF. In nucleotides, the CDR3 is TGCAGCGTTGACGTGACAGGGAGTAGGTATGGCTACACCTTC.

The chain combines TRBV19 with TRBJ2-5; no clear D. V lost 3 bases, J lost 4 bases, and 18 bases lay in between. This CDR3 region has 16 residues. The germline V gene encodes CDR1 LNHDA and CDR2 SQIVND (reference sequence). CDR3 sequence: CASSISPGPGGETQYF. The CDR3 nucleotides read TGTGCCAGTAGTATCTCCCCCGGCCCCGGCGGAGAGACCCAGTACTTC. The full variable domain, in which reference TRBV19 and TRBJ2-5 provide the parts outside the CDR3, is DGGITQSPKYLFRKEGQNVTLSCEQNLNHDAMYWYRQDPGQGLRLIYYSQIVNDFQKGDIAEGYSVSREKKESFPLTVTSAQKNPTAFYLCASSISPGPGGETQYFGPGTRLLVL.

This clone has just one count. The chain is built from TRBV4-2 and TRBJ1-5, with 9 bases aligning to TRBD1. CDR1 and CDR2 from the germline V gene are LGHNA and YNFKEQ. V lost 1 base to trimming and J lost 7 bases; unmatched junction nucleotides: 14. The CDR3 spans 18 residues. CDR3 sequence (DNA): TGTGCCAGCAGCCAAGGGTGGGCCGGGACAGGGACGGTCCAGCCCCAGCATTTT. It yields the protein CASSQGWAGTGTVQPQHF.

The chain has TRBV29-1 and TRBJ2-1, with 9 bases matching TRBD2. The V gene's germline CDR1 is SQVTM and CDR2 ANQGSEA. Trimming at V came to 8 bases and at J to 2 bases, leaving 4 bases not matched to a gene. This CDR3 comprises 13 residues. The CDR3 is CSTRLAAYNEQFF. The CDR3 DNA is TGCAGCACCCGACTAGCGGCCTACAATGAGCAGTTCTTC.